These 3 T cell receptor beta chains were sequenced from one sample in a study of CD8+ T cells in alopecia areata. RNA extraction and reverse transcription yielded cDNA as sequencing template. Measured with immunoSEQ multiplex PCR; TCRdb has only the in-frame clones, and not every one. The sample records some 80,000 clones, roughly 66% being singletons. Treatment given: oral pan-JAK inhibitor, 5-10 mg twice daily. Sample: CD8+ T cells sorted from blood, taken at week 24, from a patient treated with tofacitinib. Source of these receptors: a human donor with alopecia areata.

The chain recombines TRBV29-1 with TRBJ2-1; D not resolved. Trimming shortened V by 3 bases and J by 0 bases, and 9 bases separated the two germline ends. Germline V gene lookup returns CDR1 SQVTM and CDR2 ANQGSEA. CDR3 size: 14 residues. The CDR3 here is CSVDFTSSYNEQFF. DNA of the CDR3: TGCAGCGTTGACTTTACGAGCTCCTACAATGAGCAGTTCTTC.

The rearrangement links TRBV18 to TRBJ1-1; TRBD1 matches 8 bases. CDR1 is KGHSH and CDR2 is LQKENI in the germline V gene. CDR3 size: 17 residues. The ends lost 4 bases at V and 0 bases at J; junction bases unmatched: 10. CDR3 nucleotide sequence: TGTGCCAGCTCACACATCGGGACAGGACTGATGAACACTGAAGCTTTCTTT. This encodes CASSHIGTGLMNTEAFF.

This clone was seen just once. This chain uses TRBV5-1 with TRBJ2-3; D remains unclear. The V and J ends lost 1 base and 2 bases respectively, with 20 bases between them. Germline V gives CDR1 SGHRS, CDR2 YFSETQ. The CDR3 sequence is 18 residues long. Here the CDR3 reads CASSLQQSSAILTDTQYF. The CDR3 DNA sequence: TGCGCCAGCAGCTTGCAACAGTCCTCAGCGATACTCACAGATACGCAGTATTTT. The full variable domain, rest sourced from reference TRBV5-1 and TRBJ2-3, is KAGVTQTPRYLIKTRGQQVTLSCSPISGHRSVSWYQQTPGQGLQFLFEYFSETQRNKGNFPGRFSGRQFSNSRSEMNVSTLELGDSALYLCASSLQQSSAILTDTQYFGPGTRLTVL.